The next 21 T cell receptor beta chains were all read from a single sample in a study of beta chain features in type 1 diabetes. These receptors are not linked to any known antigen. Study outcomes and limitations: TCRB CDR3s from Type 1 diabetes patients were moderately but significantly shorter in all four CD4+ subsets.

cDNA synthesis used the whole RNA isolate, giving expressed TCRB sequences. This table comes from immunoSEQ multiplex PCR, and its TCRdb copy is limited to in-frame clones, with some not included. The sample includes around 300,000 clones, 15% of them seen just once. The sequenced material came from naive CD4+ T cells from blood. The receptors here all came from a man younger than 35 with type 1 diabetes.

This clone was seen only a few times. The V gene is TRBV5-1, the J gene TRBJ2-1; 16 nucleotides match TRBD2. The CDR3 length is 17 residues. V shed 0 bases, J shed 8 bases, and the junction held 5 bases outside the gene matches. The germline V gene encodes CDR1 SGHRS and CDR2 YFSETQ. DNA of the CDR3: TGCGCCAGCAGCTTGGGGGGGACTAGCGGGAGGGGCGATGAGCAGTTCTTC. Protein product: CASSLGGTSGRGDEQFF.

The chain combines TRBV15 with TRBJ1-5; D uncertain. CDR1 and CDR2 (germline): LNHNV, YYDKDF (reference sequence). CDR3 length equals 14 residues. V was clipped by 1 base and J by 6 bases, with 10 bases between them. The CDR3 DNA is TGTGCCACCAGCAGAGTCGGGTCTCCTCAGCCCCAGCATTTT. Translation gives CATSRVGSPQPQHF.

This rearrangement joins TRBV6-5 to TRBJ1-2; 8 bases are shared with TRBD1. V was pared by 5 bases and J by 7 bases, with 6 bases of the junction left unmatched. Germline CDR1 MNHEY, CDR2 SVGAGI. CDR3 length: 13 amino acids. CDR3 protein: CASSRQGLSGYTF. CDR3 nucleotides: TGTGCCAGCAGTAGACAGGGGTTGAGTGGCTACACCTTC.

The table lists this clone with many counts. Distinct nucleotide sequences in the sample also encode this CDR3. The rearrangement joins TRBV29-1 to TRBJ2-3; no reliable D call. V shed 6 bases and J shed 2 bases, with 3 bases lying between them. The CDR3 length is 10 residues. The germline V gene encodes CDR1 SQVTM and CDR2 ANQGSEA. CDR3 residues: CSVYTDTQYF. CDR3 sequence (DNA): TGCAGCGTGTACACAGATACGCAGTATTTT.

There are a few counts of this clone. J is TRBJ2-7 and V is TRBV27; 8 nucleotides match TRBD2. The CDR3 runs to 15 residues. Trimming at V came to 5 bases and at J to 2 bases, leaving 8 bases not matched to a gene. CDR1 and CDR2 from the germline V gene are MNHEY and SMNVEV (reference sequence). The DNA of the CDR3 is TGTGCCAGCAGTCCCCGGGGCGGGGGGACCTACGAGCAGTACTTC. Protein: CASSPRGGGTYEQYF.

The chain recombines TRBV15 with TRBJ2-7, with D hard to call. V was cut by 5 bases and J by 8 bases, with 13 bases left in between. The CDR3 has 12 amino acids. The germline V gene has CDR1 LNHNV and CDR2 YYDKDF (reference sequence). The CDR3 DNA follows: TGTGCCACCAGCGCCCGACTCTCGCAGCAGTACTTC. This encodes CATSARLSQQYF.

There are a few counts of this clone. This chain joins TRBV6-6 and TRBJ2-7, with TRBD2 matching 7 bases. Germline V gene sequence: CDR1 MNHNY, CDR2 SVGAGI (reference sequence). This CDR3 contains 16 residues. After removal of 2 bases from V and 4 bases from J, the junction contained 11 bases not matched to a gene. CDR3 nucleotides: TGTGCCAGCAGTTACCAAAGGAGCGGGGCTAAGTACGAGCAGTACTTC. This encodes CASSYQRSGAKYEQYF.

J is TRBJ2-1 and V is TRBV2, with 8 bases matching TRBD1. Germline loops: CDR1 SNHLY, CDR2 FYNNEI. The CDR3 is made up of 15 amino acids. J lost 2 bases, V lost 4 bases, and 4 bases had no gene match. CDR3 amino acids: CASSVDRGTYNEQFF. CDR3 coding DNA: TGTGCCAGCAGTGTCGACAGGGGAACCTACAATGAGCAGTTCTTC.

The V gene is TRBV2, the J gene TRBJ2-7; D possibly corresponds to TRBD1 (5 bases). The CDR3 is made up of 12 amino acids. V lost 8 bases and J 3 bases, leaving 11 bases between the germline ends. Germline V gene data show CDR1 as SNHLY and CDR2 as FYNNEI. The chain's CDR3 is CASHDDSYEQYF. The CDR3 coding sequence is TGTGCCAGCCATGACGACAGCTACGAGCAGTACTTC. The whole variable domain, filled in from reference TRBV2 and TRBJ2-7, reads EPEVTQTPSHQVTQMGQEVILRCVPISNHLYFYWYRQILGQKVEFLVSFYNNEISEKSEIFDDQFSVERPDGSNFTLKIRSTKLEDSAMYFCASHDDSYEQYFGPGTRLTVT.

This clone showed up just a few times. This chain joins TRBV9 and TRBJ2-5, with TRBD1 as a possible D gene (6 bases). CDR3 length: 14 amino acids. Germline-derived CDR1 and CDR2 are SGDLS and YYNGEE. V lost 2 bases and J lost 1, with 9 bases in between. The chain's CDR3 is CASSVGQSQETQYF. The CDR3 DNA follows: TGTGCCAGCAGCGTCGGACAGTCCCAAGAGACCCAGTACTTC. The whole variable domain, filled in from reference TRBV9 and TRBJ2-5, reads DSGVTQTPKHLITATGQRVTLRCSPRSGDLSVYWYQQSLDQGLQFLIQYYNGEERAKGNILERFSAQQFPDLHSELNLSSLELGDSALYFCASSVGQSQETQYFGPGTRLLVL.

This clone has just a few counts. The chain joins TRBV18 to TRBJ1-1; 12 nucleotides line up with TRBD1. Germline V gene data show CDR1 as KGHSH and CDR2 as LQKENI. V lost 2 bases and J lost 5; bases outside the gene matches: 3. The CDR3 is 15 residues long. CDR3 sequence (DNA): TGTGCCAGCTCACCAGGGACAGGGGGCGATACTGAAGCTTTCTTT. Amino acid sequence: CASSPGTGGDTEAFF.

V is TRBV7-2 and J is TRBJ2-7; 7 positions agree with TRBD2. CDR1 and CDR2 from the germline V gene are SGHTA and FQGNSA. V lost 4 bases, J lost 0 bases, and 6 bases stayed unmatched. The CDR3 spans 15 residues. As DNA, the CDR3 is TGTGCCAGCAGCTCCATTGGACTAGGCTCCTACGAGCAGTACTTC. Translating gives CASSSIGLGSYEQYF.

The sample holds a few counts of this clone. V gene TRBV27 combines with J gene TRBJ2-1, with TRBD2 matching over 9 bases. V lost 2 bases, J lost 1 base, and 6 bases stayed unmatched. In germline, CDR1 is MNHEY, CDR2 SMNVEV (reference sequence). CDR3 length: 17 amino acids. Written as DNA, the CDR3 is TGTGCCAGCAGTTTACAGGGGACTAGCAGATCCTACAATGAGCAGTTCTTC. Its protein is CASSLQGTSRSYNEQFF.

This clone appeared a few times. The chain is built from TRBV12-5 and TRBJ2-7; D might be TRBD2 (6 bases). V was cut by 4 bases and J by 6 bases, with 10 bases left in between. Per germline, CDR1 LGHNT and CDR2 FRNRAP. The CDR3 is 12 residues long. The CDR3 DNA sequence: TGTGCTAGTGGTTCAGGACTACGCGAGCAGTACTTC. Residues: CASGSGLREQYF.

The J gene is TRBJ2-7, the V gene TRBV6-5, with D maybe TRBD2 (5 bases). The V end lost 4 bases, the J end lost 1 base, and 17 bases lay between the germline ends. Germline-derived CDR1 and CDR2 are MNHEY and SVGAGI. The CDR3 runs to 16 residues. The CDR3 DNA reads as TGTGCCAGCAGTTCCGCCGCTGTTCTAGCTTCCTACGAGCAGTACTTC. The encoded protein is CASSSAAVLASYEQYF.

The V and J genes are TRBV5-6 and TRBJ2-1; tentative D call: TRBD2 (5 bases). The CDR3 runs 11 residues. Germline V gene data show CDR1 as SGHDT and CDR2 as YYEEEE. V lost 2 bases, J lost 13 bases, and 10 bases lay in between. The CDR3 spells CASSLLGPQFF. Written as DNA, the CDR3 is TGTGCCAGCAGCTTACTAGGACCCCAGTTCTTC. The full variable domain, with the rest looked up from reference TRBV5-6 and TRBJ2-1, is DAGVTQSPTHLIKTRGQQVTLRCSPKSGHDTVSWYQQALGQGPQFIFQYYEEEERQRGNFPDRFSGHQFPNYSSELNVNALLLGDSALYLCASSLLGPQFFGPGTRLTVL.

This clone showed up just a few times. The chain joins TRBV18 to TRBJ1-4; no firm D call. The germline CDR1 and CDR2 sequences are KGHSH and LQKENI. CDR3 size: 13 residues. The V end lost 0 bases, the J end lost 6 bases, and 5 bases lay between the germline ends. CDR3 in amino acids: CASSPPADEKLFF. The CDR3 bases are TGTGCCAGCTCACCACCGGCGGATGAAAAACTGTTTTTT.

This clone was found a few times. As DNA, the CDR3 is TGTGCCAGTAGTATACGGTTCGCGGGAGATTATGGCTACACCTTC. Its translation: CASSIRFAGDYGYTF. The chain employs TRBV19 and TRBJ1-2, with D uncertain. The V end lost 2 bases, the J end lost 5 bases, and 15 bases lay between the germline ends. Germline values: CDR1 LNHDA, CDR2 SQIVND (reference sequence). CDR3 size: 15 residues.

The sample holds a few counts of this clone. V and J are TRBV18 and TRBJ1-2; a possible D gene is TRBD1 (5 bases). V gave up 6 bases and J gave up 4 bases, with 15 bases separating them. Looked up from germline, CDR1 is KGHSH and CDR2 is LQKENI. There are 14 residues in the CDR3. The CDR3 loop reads CASSEVDRTYGYTF. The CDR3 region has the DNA TGTGCCAGCTCCGAAGTCGACAGAACCTATGGCTACACCTTC.

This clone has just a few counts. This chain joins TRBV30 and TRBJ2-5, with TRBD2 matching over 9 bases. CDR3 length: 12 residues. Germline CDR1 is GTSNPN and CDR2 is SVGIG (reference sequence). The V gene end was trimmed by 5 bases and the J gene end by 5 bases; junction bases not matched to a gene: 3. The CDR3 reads CAWLAGRETQYF. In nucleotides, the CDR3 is TGTGCCTGGCTAGCGGGGAGGGAGACCCAGTACTTC.

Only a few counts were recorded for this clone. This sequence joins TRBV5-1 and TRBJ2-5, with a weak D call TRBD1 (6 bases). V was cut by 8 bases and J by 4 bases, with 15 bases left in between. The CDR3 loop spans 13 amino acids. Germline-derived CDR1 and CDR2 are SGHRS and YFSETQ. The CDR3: CASTRGLGETQYF. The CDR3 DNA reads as TGCGCCAGTACCAGGGGATTGGGAGAGACCCAGTACTTC.